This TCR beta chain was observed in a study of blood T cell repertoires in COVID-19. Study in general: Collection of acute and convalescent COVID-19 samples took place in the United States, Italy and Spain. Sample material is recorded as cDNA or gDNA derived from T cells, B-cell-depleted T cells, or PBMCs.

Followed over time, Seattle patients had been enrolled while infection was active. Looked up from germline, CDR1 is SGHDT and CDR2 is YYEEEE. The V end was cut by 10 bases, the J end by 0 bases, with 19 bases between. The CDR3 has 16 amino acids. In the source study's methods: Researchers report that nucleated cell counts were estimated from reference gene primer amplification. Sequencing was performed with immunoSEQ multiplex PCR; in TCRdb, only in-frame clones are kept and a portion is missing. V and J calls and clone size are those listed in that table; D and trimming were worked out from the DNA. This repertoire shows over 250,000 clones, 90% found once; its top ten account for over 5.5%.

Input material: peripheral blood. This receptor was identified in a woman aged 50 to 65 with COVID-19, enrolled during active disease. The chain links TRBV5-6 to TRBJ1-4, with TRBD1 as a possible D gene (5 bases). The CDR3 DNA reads TGTGCCGAAGGGGTCTCCAAGTCTGCAACTAATGAAAAACTGTTTTTT. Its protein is CAEGVSKSATNEKLFF.